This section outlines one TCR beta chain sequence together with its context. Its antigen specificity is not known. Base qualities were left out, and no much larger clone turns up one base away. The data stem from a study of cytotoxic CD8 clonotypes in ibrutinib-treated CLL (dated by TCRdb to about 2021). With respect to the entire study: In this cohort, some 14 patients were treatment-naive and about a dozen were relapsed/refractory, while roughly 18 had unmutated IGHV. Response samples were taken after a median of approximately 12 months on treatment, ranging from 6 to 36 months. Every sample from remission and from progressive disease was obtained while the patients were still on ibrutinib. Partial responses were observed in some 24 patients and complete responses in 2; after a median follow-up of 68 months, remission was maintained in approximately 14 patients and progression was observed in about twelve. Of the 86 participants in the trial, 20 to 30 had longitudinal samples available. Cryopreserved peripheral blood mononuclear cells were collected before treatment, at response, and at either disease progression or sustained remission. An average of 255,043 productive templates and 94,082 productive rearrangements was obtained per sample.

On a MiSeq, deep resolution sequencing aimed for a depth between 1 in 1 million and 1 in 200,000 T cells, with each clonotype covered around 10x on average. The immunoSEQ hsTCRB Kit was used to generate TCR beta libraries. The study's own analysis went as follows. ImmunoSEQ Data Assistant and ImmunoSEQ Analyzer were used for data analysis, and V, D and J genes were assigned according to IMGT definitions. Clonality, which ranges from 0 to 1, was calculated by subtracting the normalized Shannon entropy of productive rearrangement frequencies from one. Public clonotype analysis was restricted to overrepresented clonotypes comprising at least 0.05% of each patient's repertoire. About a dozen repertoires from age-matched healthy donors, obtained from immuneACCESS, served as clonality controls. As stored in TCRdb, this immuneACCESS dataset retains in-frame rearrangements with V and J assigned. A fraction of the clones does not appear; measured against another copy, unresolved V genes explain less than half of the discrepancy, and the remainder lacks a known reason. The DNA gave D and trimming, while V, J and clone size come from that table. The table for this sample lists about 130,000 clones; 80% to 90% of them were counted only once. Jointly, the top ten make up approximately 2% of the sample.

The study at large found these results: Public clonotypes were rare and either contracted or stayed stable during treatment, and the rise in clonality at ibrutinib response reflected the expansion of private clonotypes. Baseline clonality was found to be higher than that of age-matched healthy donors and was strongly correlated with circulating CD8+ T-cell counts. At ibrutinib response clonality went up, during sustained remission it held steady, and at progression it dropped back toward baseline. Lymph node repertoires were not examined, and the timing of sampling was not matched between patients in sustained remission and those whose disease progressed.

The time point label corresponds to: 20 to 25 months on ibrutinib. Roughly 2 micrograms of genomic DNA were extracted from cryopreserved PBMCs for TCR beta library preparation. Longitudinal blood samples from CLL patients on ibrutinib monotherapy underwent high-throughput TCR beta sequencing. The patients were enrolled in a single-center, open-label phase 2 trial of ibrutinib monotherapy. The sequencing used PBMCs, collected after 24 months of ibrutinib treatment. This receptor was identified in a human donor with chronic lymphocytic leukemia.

The DNA sequence is TGTGCCAGCAGCGTAGGACTAGCGGGAGGGGAGACCCAGTACTTC. It translates to CASSVGLAGGETQYF. The chain is made from TRBV9 and TRBJ2-5, and 14 junction bases match TRBD2. V and J are trimmed by 0 bases and 5 bases, and the gene matches miss 0 bases of the junction. Taken from the germline V gene, the CDR1 and CDR2 loops are SGDLS and YYNGEE. From the cysteine up to the phenylalanine, the CDR3 has a length of 15 residues. Only CDR3 DNA is held: 45 bases, read in frame from base 1. Here the CDR3 is joined to the reference TRBV9 and TRBJ2-5 genes, and the full variable domain is: DSGVTQTPKHLITATGQRVTLRCSPRSGDLSVYWYQQSLDQGLQFLIQYYNGEERAKGNILERFSAQQFPDLHSELNLSSLELGDSALYFCASSVGLAGGETQYFGPGTRLLVL.